The 9 T cell receptor beta chains below were found in one sample sequenced in a study of blood T cell repertoires in COVID-19. Profiled with immunoSEQ multiplex PCR; TCRdb holds only in-frame clones, not every one. The repertoire holds 360,000 or so clones, with roughly 87% as singletons. The specimen was PBMCs or T cells enriched from blood (not recorded which). These receptors were collected from a woman aged 25 to 39 who had recovered from COVID-19.

V gene TRBV7-9 combines with J gene TRBJ1-2, with TRBD1 matching 9 bases. With 10 bases clipped from V and 2 bases from J, the junction kept 17 bases outside the gene matches. Germline V gives CDR1 SEHNR, CDR2 FQNEAQ (reference sequence). The CDR3 is 17 amino acids. The CDR3 loop reads CAILQLRGTGQNYGYTF. The CDR3, as DNA: TGTGCCATCCTACAGCTACGGGGGACAGGGCAAAACTATGGCTACACCTTC.

V is TRBV4-1 and J is TRBJ2-7; 7 bases map to TRBD1. The CDR3 has 17 amino acids. V trimming: 1 base; J trimming: 2 bases; junction bases outside the gene matches: 11. Germline assignment: CDR1 MGHRA and CDR2 YSYEKL. The CDR3 protein is CASSQAGDREFPYEQYF. For the CDR3, the DNA is TGCGCCAGCAGCCAAGCGGGCGACAGGGAATTCCCCTACGAGCAGTACTTC.

The gene calls are TRBV2 and TRBJ1-3; 9 positions agree with TRBD1. Per germline, CDR1 SNHLY and CDR2 FYNNEI. This CDR3 comprises 17 residues. V gave up 7 bases and J gave up 4 bases; unmatched junction bases: 14. This CDR3 reads CASNQFLQGARGNTIYF. CDR3 nucleotides: TGTGCCAGCAACCAATTCTTACAGGGGGCAAGAGGAAACACCATATATTTT.

The sample holds one count of this clone. CDR3 DNA sequence: TGTGCCAGCAGCTTAGACAGGGGCCCAACAGATACGCAGTATTTT. Amino acid sequence: CASSLDRGPTDTQYF. The chain recombines TRBV11-2 with TRBJ2-3, with D possibly being TRBD1 (6 bases). Germline values: CDR1 SGHAT, CDR2 FQNNGV. This CDR3 region has 15 residues. Trimming cost V 0 bases and J 3 bases, with 10 bases left between them.

V and J are TRBV12-3 or TRBV12-4 and TRBJ2-7, with D possibly matching TRBD2 (6 bases). The CDR3 has 12 amino acids. V was cut by 7 bases and J by 6 bases, with 13 bases left in between. CDR3 region: CASNLGLSEQYF. The CDR3 nucleotides are TGTGCCAGCAACCTGGGACTTTCCGAGCAGTACTTC.

J is TRBJ1-5 and V is TRBV12-3 or TRBV12-4; tentatively, D is TRBD1 (5 bases). The length of the CDR3 is 13 residues. V lost 8 bases, J lost 3 bases, and 11 bases lay in between. The CDR3 here is CASSGQDNQPQHF. The CDR3 DNA is TGTGCCAGCTCAGGACAAGACAATCAGCCCCAGCATTTT.

V and J are TRBV28 and TRBJ1-2, with no clear D. The CDR3 is 14 residues long. V was trimmed by 6 bases and J by 4 bases, leaving 15 bases between them. Germline CDR1 and CDR2: MDHEN and SYDVKM. CDR3 region: CASREQAGSYGYTF. The CDR3 DNA reads as TGTGCCAGCAGAGAGCAGGCTGGGAGCTATGGCTACACCTTC.

This clone was found a few times. The chain has TRBV24-1 and TRBJ2-1; TRBD2 agrees at 14 bases. V was clipped by 9 bases and J by 7 bases; unmatched bases: 7. Germline V gene lookup returns CDR1 KGHDR and CDR2 SFDVKD. The CDR3 is 15 amino acids. The CDR3 spells CATEPGLAGVNEQFF. CDR3 nucleotides: TGTGCCACCGAACCGGGACTAGCGGGAGTAAATGAGCAGTTCTTC.

V gene TRBV30 combines with J gene TRBJ1-2; D not certain. The CDR3 extends over 14 amino acids. The germline V and J ends were trimmed by 4 bases and 2 bases, with 14 bases remaining between them. Germline V gene sequence: CDR1 GTSNPN, CDR2 SVGIG (reference sequence). For the CDR3, the DNA is TGTGCCTGGACCAATCAAGTGAGCAACTATGGCTACACCTTC. Its protein is CAWTNQVSNYGYTF.